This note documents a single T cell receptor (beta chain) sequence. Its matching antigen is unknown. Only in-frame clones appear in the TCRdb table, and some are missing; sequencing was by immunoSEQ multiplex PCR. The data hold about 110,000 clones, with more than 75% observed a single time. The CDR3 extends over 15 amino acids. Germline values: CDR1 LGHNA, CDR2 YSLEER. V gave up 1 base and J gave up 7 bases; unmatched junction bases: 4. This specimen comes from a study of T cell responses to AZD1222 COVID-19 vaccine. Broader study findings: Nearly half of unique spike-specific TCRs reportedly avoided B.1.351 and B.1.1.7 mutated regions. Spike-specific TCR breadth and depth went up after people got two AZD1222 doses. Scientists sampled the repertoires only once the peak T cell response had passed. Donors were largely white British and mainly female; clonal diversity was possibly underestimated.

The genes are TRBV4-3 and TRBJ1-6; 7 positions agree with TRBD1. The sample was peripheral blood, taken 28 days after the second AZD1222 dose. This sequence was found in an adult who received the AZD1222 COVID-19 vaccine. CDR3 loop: CASSQVTGANSPLHF. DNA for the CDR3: TGCGCCAGCAGCCAAGTTACAGGGGCGAATTCACCCCTCCACTTT.